A single sample gave rise to the 20 T cell receptor beta chains below, sequenced in a study of T cells in localized non-small cell lung cancer. Clones were read by immunoSEQ multiplex PCR, and TCRdb kept only the in-frame ones, dropping some. The sample includes some 130,000 clones, about 90% of them seen just once. Material: peripheral blood, obtained before any cancer treatment. The receptor source for this set is an older female donor with stage I lung adenocarcinoma.

This clone has only one observation. The V call is TRBV6-1, the J call TRBJ2-2; 7 nucleotides match TRBD2. CDR3 length: 15 residues. Germline V gene sequence: CDR1 MNHNS, CDR2 SASEGT. V lost 7 bases, J lost 6 bases, and 11 bases stayed unmatched. In DNA form, the CDR3 reads TGTGCCAGCAAGACAAGCGGGAAAGGCGCCGGGGAGCTGTTTTTT. Translation gives CASKTSGKGAGELFF.

J is TRBJ2-4 and V is TRBV7-2, with TRBD2 matching over 7 bases. The junction had 6 bases not matched to a gene; V was cut back by 1 base and J by 9 bases. CDR3 length equals 14 residues. CDR1 is SGHTA and CDR2 is FQGNSA in the germline V gene. The CDR3 protein is CASSLVEAGVIQYF. The DNA of the CDR3 is TGTGCCAGCAGCTTAGTAGAGGCGGGGGTCATTCAGTACTTC.

The CDR3 sequence: CASSRGTTGLTYEQYF. The CDR3 DNA reads TGTGCCAGCAGCCGGGGGACGACAGGGCTTACCTACGAGCAGTACTTC. The chain is built from TRBV5-4 and TRBJ2-7, with D possibly TRBD1 on 7 matching bases. CDR3 size: 16 residues. Germline lookup yields CDR1 SGHNT and CDR2 YYREEE (reference sequence). Deletions cut 4 bases from V and 2 bases from J, with 19 bases between.

The chain has TRBV4-2 and TRBJ1-5; D unresolved. Germline-derived CDR1 and CDR2 are LGHNA and YNFKEQ. This CDR3 spans 14 amino acids. V lost 2 bases to trimming and J lost 2 bases, with 7 bases between them. The DNA for the CDR3 is TGTGCCAGCAGCCAATTTGGGGGCAATCAGCCCCAGCATTTT. Its translation: CASSQFGGNQPQHF.

The chain combines TRBV28 with TRBJ2-7, with 11 bases identical to TRBD2. There are 15 residues in the CDR3. V lost 6 bases and J lost 6; bases outside the gene matches: 10. Germline assignment: CDR1 MDHEN and CDR2 SYDVKM. The CDR3: CASRTSLAGGGEQYF. CDR3 nucleotides: TGTGCCAGCAGAACCTCCTTAGCGGGAGGGGGCGAGCAGTACTTC.

The V and J genes are TRBV5-1 and TRBJ2-3; TRBD2 is a possible D gene (5 bases). Trimming shortened V by 4 bases and J by 1 base, and 16 bases separated the two germline ends. The CDR3 totals 16 residues. Germline V CDR1 and CDR2: SGHRS, YFSETQ. CDR3 protein: CASSPLGSSGTDTQYF. In DNA, the CDR3 is TGCGCCAGCAGCCCCTTAGGGAGCTCTGGCACAGATACGCAGTATTTT. The whole variable domain, filled in from reference TRBV5-1 and TRBJ2-3, reads KAGVTQTPRYLIKTRGQQVTLSCSPISGHRSVSWYQQTPGQGLQFLFEYFSETQRNKGNFPGRFSGRQFSNSRSEMNVSTLELGDSALYLCASSPLGSSGTDTQYFGPGTRLTVL.

The chain recombines TRBV13 with TRBJ2-1, with 8 nucleotides matching TRBD1. CDR1 is PRHDT, CDR2 FYEKMQ, per germline (reference sequence). The trim removed 0 bases at V and 16 bases at J, leaving 11 bases unmatched. The CDR3 extends over 14 amino acids. CDR3 DNA sequence: TGTGCCAGCAGCTTAGGCCGAGGACAGGGCCGAAGTTTCTTC. It is translated as CASSLGRGQGRSFF.

V and J are TRBV10-3 and TRBJ2-3; no firm D call. CDR3 length equals 12 residues. The V gene lost 4 bases and the J gene lost 2 bases, with 4 bases spanning the gap. CDR1 and CDR2 (germline): ENHRY, SYGVKD. The CDR3 DNA reads as TGTGCCATCAGTGTGTTCACAGATACGCAGTATTTT. This codes for CAISVFTDTQYF.

This clone was detected a few times. This sample also contains other DNA sequences that code for the same CDR3. This rearrangement joins TRBV15 to TRBJ2-5, with D perhaps TRBD2 (5 bases). The CDR3 consists of 13 residues. Germline V CDR1 and CDR2: LNHNV, YYDKDF (reference sequence). Trimming cost V 0 bases and J 4 bases, with 6 bases left between them. The CDR3 DNA is TGTGCCACCAGCAGAGATGAGGGAGAGACCCAGTACTTC. Protein sequence: CATSRDEGETQYF.

V usage is TRBV30 and J usage is TRBJ2-2, with TRBD2 as a possible D gene (5 bases). The CDR3 loop spans 13 amino acids. Deletions cut 2 bases from V and 6 bases from J, with 10 bases between. Germline V CDR1 and CDR2: GTSNPN, SVGIG (reference sequence). CDR3: CAWSRGLAGELFF. The CDR3, as DNA: TGTGCCTGGAGTCGGGGTTTGGCCGGGGAGCTGTTTTTT.

This chain links TRBV2 with TRBJ2-2, with D perhaps TRBD1 (6 bases). The CDR3 covers 18 residues. The germline gives CDR1 SNHLY, CDR2 FYNNEI. V was trimmed by 4 bases and J by 3 bases, leaving 21 bases between them. Written as DNA, the CDR3 is TGTGCCAGCAGTGTTCCCTCCTCTCAGGGGTCCCACACCGGGGAGCTGTTTTTT. Its translation: CASSVPSSQGSHTGELFF.

This sequence joins TRBV7-9 and TRBJ2-7; 7 nucleotides align to TRBD1. Losses at the gene ends were 3 bases for V and 2 bases for J; bases not matched to a gene: 4. The CDR3 has 14 amino acids. Germline assignment: CDR1 SEHNR and CDR2 FQNEAQ (reference sequence). CDR3 bases: TGTGCCAGCAGCTTTTTAGGGGGCACCTACGAGCAGTACTTC. Its translation: CASSFLGGTYEQYF.

V gene TRBV9 combines with J gene TRBJ2-1; 9 bases line up with TRBD2. J lost 6 bases, V lost 4 bases, and 8 bases had no gene match. The CDR3 covers 15 residues. From germline, CDR1 is SGDLS and CDR2 YYNGEE. This CDR3 reads CASSRSGRIPNEQFF. As DNA, the CDR3 is TGTGCCAGCAGCCGGAGCGGGAGGATCCCCAATGAGCAGTTCTTC.

The CDR3 spells CASDPIGRGNEQFF. The CDR3 DNA follows: TGTGCCAGCGATCCGATCGGGAGAGGCAATGAGCAGTTCTTC. The chain employs TRBV2 and TRBJ2-1, with D possibly TRBD2 on 6 matching bases. The V gene lost 8 bases and the J gene lost 6 bases, with 17 bases spanning the gap. Per the germline V gene, CDR1 is SNHLY and CDR2 is FYNNEI. There are 14 residues in the CDR3.

V is TRBV28 and J is TRBJ2-6; 8 bases align to TRBD1. V shed 3 bases and J 3 bases; nucleotides not matched to a gene: 7. The CDR3 loop spans 17 amino acids. In germline, CDR1 is MDHEN, CDR2 SYDVKM. In DNA form, the CDR3 reads TGTGCCAGCAGTTTTACAGGGGGTTTTTATGGGGCCAACGTCCTGACTTTC. Encoded protein: CASSFTGGFYGANVLTF.

This chain connects TRBV28 to TRBJ2-5; D not resolved. V lost 8 bases to trimming and J lost 5 bases, with 18 bases between them. Looked up from germline, CDR1 is MDHEN and CDR2 is SYDVKM. This CDR3 is built from 14 residues. In DNA, the CDR3 is TGTGCCAGCGGCAGACTGGGTTTAAGGGAGACCCAGTACTTC. This codes for CASGRLGLRETQYF.

The genes are TRBV10-2 and TRBJ2-7, with 7 bases matching TRBD2. CDR3 length equals 13 residues. Germline V gene lookup returns CDR1 WSHSY and CDR2 SAAADI. V gave up 7 bases and J gave up 2 bases; unmatched junction bases: 5. Here the CDR3 DNA reads TGCGCCAGCACCACGGGGGGTACCTACGAGCAGTACTTC. It translates to CASTTGGTYEQYF.

The chain combines TRBV4-2 with TRBJ2-1, with D unresolved. The CDR3 consists of 16 residues. Germline V gene data show CDR1 as LGHNA and CDR2 as YNFKEQ. V was cut by 1 base and J by 0 bases, with 10 bases left in between. CDR3 DNA sequence: TGTGCCAGCAGCCAAGTTGATTTGAGCTCCTACAATGAGCAGTTCTTC. Its translation: CASSQVDLSSYNEQFF.

This CDR3 is CASSVLASTDTQYF. In nucleotides, the CDR3 is TGTGCCAGCAGCGTATTGGCTAGCACAGATACGCAGTATTTT. This chain links TRBV9 with TRBJ2-3, with D unclear. Germline CDR1 is SGDLS and CDR2 is YYNGEE. V lost 1 base, J lost 0 bases, and 6 bases lay in between. The CDR3 has 14 amino acids.

The chain is built from TRBV18 and TRBJ2-5, with 9 bases fitting TRBD2. Germline V CDR1 and CDR2: KGHSH, LQKENI. The V gene end was trimmed by 3 bases and the J gene end by 6 bases; junction bases not matched to a gene: 11. This CDR3 has 16 amino acids. The chain's CDR3 is CASSPSGSGSFQTQYF. CDR3 coding DNA: TGTGCCAGCTCACCGAGCGGTAGCGGGAGTTTTCAGACCCAGTACTTC.